This T cell receptor beta chain was recovered during a study of control samples from healthy donors and cancer patients. Trimming took 3 bases from V and 6 from J, leaving 8 bases between them. CDR3 length equals 13 residues. Germline-derived CDR1 and CDR2 are LNHNV and YYDKDF (reference sequence). Sequenced by immunoSEQ multiplex PCR; TCRdb stores in-frame clones only, minus some. Of about 180,000 clones in the sample, approximately 92% were seen once. Sequences were obtained from blood. This chain connects TRBV15 to TRBJ2-2; a weak D match, TRBD1 (5 bases). This TCR was recovered from a man younger than 40 in good health. CDR3 sequence reads: CATSRGRSGELFF. The CDR3, as DNA: TGTGCCACCAGCAGGGGGCGGTCCGGGGAGCTGTTTTTT.